This TCR beta chain was sequenced for a study of cytomegalovirus exposure and HLA in healthy donors. From germline, CDR1 is SGHNT and CDR2 YYREEE (reference sequence). Trimming cost V 5 bases and J 2 bases, with 8 bases left between them. This CDR3 is 14 amino acids long. In its sample, this clone was seen a few times. In the PCR, 60 Vbeta and 13 Jbeta primers were used. Libraries were prepared by immunoSEQ multiplex PCR; TCRdb keeps only in-frame clonotypes and omits some of them. The sample yields some 240,000 clones, 60% to 80% seen once. Sequenced material: PBMCs. This sequence was found in a male donor in good health and CMV-seronegative. The chain employs TRBV5-4 and TRBJ2-6, with D unresolved. The CDR3 loop reads CASSLETGANVLTF. DNA for the CDR3: TGTGCCAGCAGTCTAGAAACTGGGGCCAACGTCCTGACTTTC.